This TCR beta chain appears in the sequencing data of a study of cytomegalovirus exposure and HLA in healthy donors. Study summary: Caucasian-associated ancestry cluster membership applied to around 76% of a few hundred genotyped donors.

The PCR contained 60 Vbeta and 13 Jbeta primers. Some clones are missing from TCRdb's copy, which holds only in-frame ones; the method was immunoSEQ multiplex PCR. The profile shows more than 110,000 clones, around 79% of them singletons. V was trimmed by 2 bases and J by 0 bases, leaving 11 bases between them. There are 16 residues in the CDR3. Germline loops: CDR1 PRHDT, CDR2 FYEKMQ (reference sequence). This clone turned up a few times. Its antigen is not known. Findings and limits, study-wide: Researchers reportedly found TCR beta sequences accurately predicted most subjects' HLA-A and HLA-B alleles. With later analysis, a missense DCLRE1C variant became linked to TCR beta V- and J-gene trimming.

This receptor was obtained from a male donor in good health and CMV-seronegative. The rearrangement links TRBV13 to TRBJ2-1; D is ambiguous. Sequencing was carried out using PBMCs. The CDR3 bases are TGTGCCAGCAGCTTACGTGGCAGTCCCTCCTACAATGAGCAGTTCTTC. Translated: CASSLRGSPSYNEQFF.